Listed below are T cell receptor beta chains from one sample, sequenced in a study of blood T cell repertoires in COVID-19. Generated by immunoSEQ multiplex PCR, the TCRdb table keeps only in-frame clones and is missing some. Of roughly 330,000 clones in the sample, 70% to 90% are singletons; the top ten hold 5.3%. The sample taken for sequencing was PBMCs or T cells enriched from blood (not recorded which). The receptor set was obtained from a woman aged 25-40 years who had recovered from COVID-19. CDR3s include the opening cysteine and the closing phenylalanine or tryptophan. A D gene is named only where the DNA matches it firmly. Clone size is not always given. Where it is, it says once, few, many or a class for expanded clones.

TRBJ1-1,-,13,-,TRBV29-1,CSVEDQRRSEAFF,TGCAGCGTTGAAGATCAAAGGCGGAGTGAAGCTTTCTTT
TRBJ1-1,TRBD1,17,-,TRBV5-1,CASSPLQGLGVNTEAFF,TGCGCCAGCAGCCCGTTACAGGGGCTCGGGGTGAACACTGAAGCTTTCTTT
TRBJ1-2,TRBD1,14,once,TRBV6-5,CASSYGDRGDGYTF,TGTGCCAGCAGTTACGGAGACAGGGGCGACGGCTACACCTTC
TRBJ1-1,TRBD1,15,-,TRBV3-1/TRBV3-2,CASSITGGGWTEAFF,TGTGCCAGCAGCATAACAGGGGGCGGGTGGACTGAAGCTTTCTTT
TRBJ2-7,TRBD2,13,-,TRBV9,CASSPSGGYEQYF,TGTGCCAGCAGCCCTAGCGGGGGCTACGAGCAGTACTTC
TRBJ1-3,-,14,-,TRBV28,CASRRHRSGNTIYF,TGTGCCAGCAGGAGACATCGCTCTGGAAACACCATATATTTT
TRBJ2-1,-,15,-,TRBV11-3,CASSLRGGGYNEQFF,TGTGCCAGCAGCCTAAGGGGCGGCGGTTACAATGAGCAGTTCTTC
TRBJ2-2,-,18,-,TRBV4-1,CASSLDQENRWNTGELFF,TGCGCCAGCAGCCTAGACCAAGAGAACAGGTGGAACACCGGGGAGCTGTTTTTT
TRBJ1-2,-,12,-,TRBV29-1,CSVLDTNYGYTF,TGCAGCGTCCTTGACACTAACTATGGCTACACCTTC
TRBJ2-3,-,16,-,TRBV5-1,CASSLVGARMTDTQYF,TGCGCCAGCAGCTTAGTGGGGGCGAGGATGACAGATACGCAGTATTTT
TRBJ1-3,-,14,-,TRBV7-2,CASSPQGSGNTIYF,TGTGCCAGCAGCCCCCAGGGGTCTGGAAACACCATATATTTT
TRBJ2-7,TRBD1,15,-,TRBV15,CATSRGQGVVYEQYF,TGTGCCACCAGCAGAGGACAGGGTGTCGTGTACGAGCAGTACTTC
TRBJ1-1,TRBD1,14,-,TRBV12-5,CASGRDSLNTEAFF,TGTGCTAGTGGACGGGACAGCTTGAACACTGAAGCTTTCTTT
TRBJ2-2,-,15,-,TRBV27,CAISRGQTGTGELFF,TGTGCCATCTCCCGGGGTCAGACAGGCACCGGGGAGCTGTTTTTT
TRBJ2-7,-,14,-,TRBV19,CASSIEYRAGEQYF,TGTGCCAGTAGTATAGAATACAGGGCGGGCGAGCAGTACTTC
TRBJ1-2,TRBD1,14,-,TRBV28,CASSFRQGIYGYTF,TGTGCCAGCAGTTTCCGACAGGGGATCTATGGCTACACCTTC
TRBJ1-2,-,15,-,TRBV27,CASSQNRVGSYGYTF,TGTGCCAGCAGCCAAAACAGAGTTGGATCTTATGGCTACACCTTC
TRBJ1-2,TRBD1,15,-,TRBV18,CASSPSIDRGDGYTF,TGTGCCAGCTCACCAAGCATTGACAGGGGAGATGGCTACACCTTC
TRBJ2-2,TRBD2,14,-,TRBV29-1,CSVLAGGDHGELFF,TGCAGCGTCCTAGCGGGGGGGGACCACGGGGAGCTGTTTTTT
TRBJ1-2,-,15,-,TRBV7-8,CASSLRTVVSYGYTF,TGTGCCAGCAGCTTGAGGACAGTCGTTTCCTATGGCTACACCTTC
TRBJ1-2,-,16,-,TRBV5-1,CASRTGRPTTGYGYTF,TGCGCCAGCCGGACGGGGCGACCAACGACAGGTTATGGCTACACCTTC
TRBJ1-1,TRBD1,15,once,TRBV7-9,CASSTTGGMNTEAFF,TGTGCCAGCAGCACGACAGGGGGAATGAACACTGAAGCTTTCTTT
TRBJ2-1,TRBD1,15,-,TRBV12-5,CASGFPGQGNNEQFF,TGTGCTAGTGGTTTCCCGGGACAGGGAAACAATGAGCAGTTCTTC
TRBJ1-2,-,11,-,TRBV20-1,CSARGGDGYTF,TGCAGTGCCCGAGGGGGTGATGGCTACACCTTC
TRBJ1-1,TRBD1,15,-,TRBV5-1,CASTREGARDTEAFF,TGCGCCAGCACCCGAGAGGGGGCTCGGGACACTGAAGCTTTCTTT
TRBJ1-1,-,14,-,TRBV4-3,CASSQVGGDDEAFF,TGCGCCAGCAGCCAAGTTGGAGGGGATGATGAAGCTTTCTTT